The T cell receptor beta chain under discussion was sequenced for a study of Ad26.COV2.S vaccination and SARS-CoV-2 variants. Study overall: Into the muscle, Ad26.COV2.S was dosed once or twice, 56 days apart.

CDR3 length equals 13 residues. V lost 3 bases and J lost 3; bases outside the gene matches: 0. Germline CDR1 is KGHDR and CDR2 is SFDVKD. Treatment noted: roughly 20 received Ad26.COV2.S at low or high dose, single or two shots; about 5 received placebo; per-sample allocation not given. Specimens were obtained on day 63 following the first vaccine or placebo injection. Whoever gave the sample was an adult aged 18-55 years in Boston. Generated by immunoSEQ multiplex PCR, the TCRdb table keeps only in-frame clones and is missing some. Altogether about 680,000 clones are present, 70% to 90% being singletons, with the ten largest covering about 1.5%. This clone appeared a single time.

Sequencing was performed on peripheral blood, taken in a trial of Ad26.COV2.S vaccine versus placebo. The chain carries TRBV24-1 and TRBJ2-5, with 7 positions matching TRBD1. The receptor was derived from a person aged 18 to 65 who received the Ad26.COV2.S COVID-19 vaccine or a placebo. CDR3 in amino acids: CATSDTGEETQYF. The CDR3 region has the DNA TGTGCCACCAGTGATACAGGGGAAGAGACCCAGTACTTC.